Listed below are T cell receptor beta chains from one sample, sequenced in a study of memory CD4+ T cells and cytomegalovirus serostatus. TCRdb keeps only in-frame clones here, not all; method: immunoSEQ multiplex PCR. Altogether about 61,000 clones are present, approximately 78% being singletons, with the ten largest covering about 0.88%. The sequenced sample was memory CD4+ T cells from blood. The receptors derive from an adult in good health and CMV-seronegative. The CDR3 runs from the conserved cysteine through the conserved F or W. A D gene is named only where the DNA matches it firmly. Some rows have no size entry. The others give once, few or many, or a class for an expanded clone.

>TRBJ2-6|TRBD1|.|TRBV2
TGTGCCAGCAGGGGACAGAACTCTGGGGCCAACGTCCTGACTTTC
CASRGQNSGANVLTF
>TRBJ2-5|TRBD1|.|TRBV7-2
TGTGCCAGCAGCTCGACCGGGACAGGGGGAGAGACCCAGTACTTC
CASSSTGTGGETQYF
>TRBJ2-5|TRBD2|.|TRBV9
TGTGCCAGCGCGGCGGCTAGCGGGAGCGGGGAGACCCAGTACTTC
CASAAASGSGETQYF
>TRBJ1-5|.|once|TRBV10-1
TGCGCCAGCAGTGAGATGGCCAGGACCACTAGCAATCAGCCCCAGCATTTT
CASSEMARTTSNQPQHF
>TRBJ2-5|TRBD1|.|TRBV30
TGTGCCTGGGACAGGGGGCGCTGGGAGACCCAGTACTTC
CAWDRGRWETQYF
>TRBJ1-6|.|.|TRBV4-2
TGTGCCAGCAGCCAAGATCTGGCCAGGGATAATTCACCCCTCCACTTT
CASSQDLARDNSPLHF
>TRBJ2-1|TRBD2|once|TRBV6-5
TGTGCCAGCAGTTACTCCGCGGGGGGCGTTCACAATGAGCAGTTCTTC
CASSYSAGGVHNEQFF
>TRBJ2-6|TRBD2|.|TRBV18
TGTGCCAGCTCGTCGGGGGGTTCTCGCTCTGGGGCCAACGTCCTGACTTTC
CASSSGGSRSGANVLTF
>TRBJ2-7|TRBD1|few|TRBV7-2
TGTGCCAGCAGCTTAGCTCGGGACAGACCCTACGAGCAGTACTTC
CASSLARDRPYEQYF
>TRBJ1-1|.|medium-sized|TRBV5-1
TGCGCCAGCAGCTTGGGGGGATACATGAACACTGAAGCTTTCTTT
CASSLGGYMNTEAFF
>TRBJ2-5|.|.|TRBV6-1
TGTGCCAGCAGTGAGATGGGGGCGGGAAAAGAGACCCAGTACTTC
CASSEMGAGKETQYF
>TRBJ2-5|.|.|TRBV2
TGTGCCAGCACAGGACGCTCCGTAAAAGAGACCCAGTACTTC
CASTGRSVKETQYF
>TRBJ1-5|.|.|TRBV4-1
TGCGCCAGCAGCCAAGAAGGCCTATTTAATCAGCCCCAGCATTTT
CASSQEGLFNQPQHF
>TRBJ1-4|.|few|TRBV18
TGTGCCAGCTCACAACGCCGGGGTGAAAAACTGTTTTTT
CASSQRRGEKLFF
>TRBJ2-7|.|.|TRBV7-2
TGTGCCAGCAGCCCGTACGGGGGCGAGCAGTACTTC
CASSPYGGEQYF
>TRBJ1-1|.|.|TRBV28
TGTGCCAGCAGGGGGGCAGGGCAGAACACTGAAGCTTTCTTT
CASRGAGQNTEAFF
>TRBJ2-3|.|.|TRBV28
TGTGCCAGCAGTCCCCGGGACCCACGCACAGATACGCAGTATTTT
CASSPRDPRTDTQYF
>TRBJ1-3|.|few|TRBV9
TGTGCCAGCTCACGTGGAAACACCATATATTTT
CASSRGNTIYF
>TRBJ1-2|.|.|TRBV6-1
TGTGCCAGCAGTGAGGGGGTGACAACGGGTGGCTACACCTTC
CASSEGVTTGGYTF
>TRBJ2-1|TRBD2|once|TRBV5-1
TGCGCCAGCAGCTTGGCCGGGACTAGCGGGAGGGATGAGCAGTTCTTC
CASSLAGTSGRDEQFF
>TRBJ2-1|TRBD1|.|TRBV25-1
TGTGCCAGCAGTGACTCCCGACAGGGGAGGAATGAGCAGTTCTTC
CASSDSRQGRNEQFF
>TRBJ2-1|.|.|TRBV18
TGTGCCAGCTCAGTCAATGAGCAGTTCTTC
CASSVNEQFF
>TRBJ2-3|.|.|TRBV18
TGTGCCAGCTCACCAAGGGGAAGCGGACCCACAGATACGCAGTATTTT
CASSPRGSGPTDTQYF
>TRBJ1-1|.|few|TRBV28
TGTGCCAGCAGTCTTCGGAGTATGAACACTGAAGCTTTCTTT
CASSLRSMNTEAFF
>TRBJ2-3|TRBD2|.|TRBV11-1
TGTGCCAGCAGCCCCTCTACGGGGGGGCCAGATACGCAGTATTTT
CASSPSTGGPDTQYF
>TRBJ1-5|TRBD1|.|TRBV7-2
TGTGCCAGCAGCTTAGGGGGGACAGGGGGTCAGCCCCAGCATTTT
CASSLGGTGGQPQHF
>TRBJ2-7|.|.|TRBV2
TGTGCCAGCAGGCCCACCCCGAGACGGGCCTACGAGCAGTACTTC
CASRPTPRRAYEQYF
>TRBJ1-5|TRBD1|few|TRBV19
TGTGCCAGTAGTAGCACAGGGGAAACTAGCAATCAGCCCCAGCATTTT
CASSSTGETSNQPQHF
>TRBJ1-2|.|.|TRBV10-3
TGTGCCATCACTGGGGCGGCCGCCTTGGGCTACACCTTC
CAITGAAALGYTF
>TRBJ2-1|TRBD1|.|TRBV7-8
TGTGCCAGCAGCTTATTAAACAGGGGGTCGAACAATGAGCAGTTCTTC
CASSLLNRGSNNEQFF
>TRBJ1-1|TRBD1|.|TRBV6-5
TGTGCCAGCAGCCAGGGACAGGGGAAAGCTTTCTTT
CASSQGQGKAFF
>TRBJ1-1|TRBD1|.|TRBV5-1
TGCGCCAGCAGGCTAGACAGGGGGGGGGAAGCTTTCTTT
CASRLDRGGEAFF
>TRBJ1-1|.|.|TRBV2
TGTGCCAGCAGTGAGGCCCTGAACACTGAAGCTTTCTTT
CASSEALNTEAFF
>TRBJ1-2|.|.|TRBV28
TGTGCCAGCAGTGACACAACAGGGAACTTGGGCTACACCTTC
CASSDTTGNLGYTF
>TRBJ2-6|TRBD1|.|TRBV19
TGTGCCAGTAGTCACCAGGGGGCGCCTGGGGCCAACGTCCTGACTTTC
CASSHQGAPGANVLTF
>TRBJ2-2|.|.|TRBV7-2
TGTGCCAGCAGCTTCTGGGGTCGTGGGAGACCCACCGGGGAGCTGTTTTTT
CASSFWGRGRPTGELFF
>TRBJ1-1|.|few|TRBV6-6
TGTGCCAGCAGGACAACTGTGTACACTGAAGCTTTCTTT
CASRTTVYTEAFF
>TRBJ1-5|.|.|TRBV30
TGTGCCTGGAGTGCGGCAGTCAATCAGCCCCAGCATTTT
CAWSAAVNQPQHF
>TRBJ2-7|.|.|TRBV5-6
TGTGCCAGCAGCCCCCCGAGAGGCGAGCAGTACTTC
CASSPPRGEQYF
>TRBJ2-3|.|.|TRBV6-5
TGTGCCAGCAGTAAAGGGGGAGGATATAGAGATACGCAGTATTTT
CASSKGGGYRDTQYF
>TRBJ2-7|TRBD2|.|TRBV7-9
TGTGCCAGCAGCCTGCCGGGACTACCATACGAGCAGTACTTC
CASSLPGLPYEQYF
>TRBJ2-2|.|.|TRBV14
TGTGCCAGCAGCCAAGCCCAGGGGCGGACCGGGGAGCTGTTTTTT
CASSQAQGRTGELFF
>TRBJ1-5|.|.|TRBV28
TGTGCCAGCAGCCAAGGACCATCTGGGCATTTT
CASSQGPSGHF
>TRBJ2-3|.|.|TRBV19
TGTGCCAGTAGTAAGGGGGTGAATGCAGATACGCAGTATTTT
CASSKGVNADTQYF
>TRBJ1-2|TRBD1|once|TRBV9
TGTGCCAGCAGCGCCCAGGGGGTTGGTGGCTACACCTTC
CASSAQGVGGYTF